One and the same sample provided the 25 T cell receptor beta chains below, sequenced in a study of neoadjuvant anti-PD-1 for oral cavity cancer. Stated time point: after neoadjuvant nivolumab, at surgical resection. This table comes from immunoSEQ multiplex PCR, and its TCRdb copy is limited to in-frame clones, with some not included. The data show around 68,000 clones, around 85% seen once. The sample here was PBMCs, taken after nivolumab (anti-PD-1) treatment. The receptors originated from a person aged 35 to 85 with oral cavity squamous cell carcinoma.

This sequence joins TRBV19 and TRBJ1-5; no reliable D call. The V end was cut by 0 bases, the J end by 7 bases, with 16 bases between. The CDR3 has 16 residues. Germline lookup yields CDR1 LNHDA and CDR2 SQIVND (reference sequence). CDR3 sequence reads: CASSIDGRNLWQPQHF. The CDR3 DNA sequence: TGTGCCAGTAGTATAGATGGCAGGAACCTTTGGCAGCCCCAGCATTTT. Full variable domain (outside the CDR3, taken from reference TRBV19 and TRBJ1-5): DGGITQSPKYLFRKEGQNVTLSCEQNLNHDAMYWYRQDPGQGLRLIYYSQIVNDFQKGDIAEGYSVSREKKESFPLTVTSAQKNPTAFYLCASSIDGRNLWQPQHFGDGTRLSIL.

J is TRBJ1-6 and V is TRBV14, with TRBD1 matching 7 bases. The junction had 7 bases not matched to a gene; V was cut back by 0 bases and J by 8 bases. From germline, CDR1 is SGHDN and CDR2 FVKESK. There are 16 residues in the CDR3. The DNA for the CDR3 is TGTGCCAGCAGCCAAGAGAGGGGGCGGCTGGATTCACCCCTCCACTTT. Encoded protein: CASSQERGRLDSPLHF.

V and J are TRBV4-1 and TRBJ1-4, with a weak D call TRBD1 (5 bases). This CDR3 has 13 amino acids. V was clipped by 4 bases and J by 5 bases, with 8 bases between them. CDR1 and CDR2 (germline): MGHRA, YSYEKL. CDR3 DNA: TGCGCCAGCAGCCCGACAGTGAATGAAAAACTGTTTTTT. Translating it yields CASSPTVNEKLFF.

V is TRBV5-1 and J is TRBJ2-1, with 7 bases fitting TRBD1. After removal of 4 bases from V and 7 bases from J, the junction contained 8 bases not matched to a gene. The germline CDR1 and CDR2 sequences are SGHRS and YFSETQ. The CDR3 runs to 14 residues. The CDR3, as DNA: TGCGCCAGCAGCACTCAGGGGGTGGGGAATGAGCAGTTCTTC. Its protein product is CASSTQGVGNEQFF.

The chain joins TRBV7-3 to TRBJ1-2; tentative D call: TRBD1 (6 bases). This CDR3 contains 16 residues. Germline V gene sequence: CDR1 SGHTA, CDR2 FQGTGA. V lost 0 bases, J lost 5 bases, and 16 bases lay in between. The CDR3 DNA follows: TGTGCCAGCAGCTTAACCGGCAGGGGCGACCTTTATGGCTACACCTTC. Protein product: CASSLTGRGDLYGYTF.

The genes are TRBV6-6 and TRBJ1-1; tentatively, D is TRBD1 (6 bases). Germline assignment: CDR1 MNHNY and CDR2 SVGAGI (reference sequence). This CDR3 is built from 14 residues. V dropped 4 bases and J dropped 0 bases, with 9 bases sitting between them. The CDR3 loop reads CASSSQGMNTEAFF. The CDR3 DNA is TGTGCCAGCAGTTCCCAGGGGATGAACACTGAAGCTTTCTTT.

J is TRBJ1-4 and V is TRBV7-9; D remains unclear. The CDR3 extends over 14 amino acids. Germline values: CDR1 SEHNR, CDR2 FQNEAQ (reference sequence). Deletions cut 0 bases from V and 8 bases from J, with 10 bases between. Written as DNA, the CDR3 is TGTGCCAGCAGCTTAGCTCAGGATGGGGAAAAACTGTTTTTT. Protein: CASSLAQDGEKLFF.

With respect to this clone: Other DNA sequences in this sample translate to the same CDR3. This chain uses TRBV28 with TRBJ1-5; 8 bases agree with TRBD1. This CDR3 region has 13 residues. V lost 6 bases and J lost 6; bases outside the gene matches: 4. Germline-derived CDR1 and CDR2 are MDHEN and SYDVKM. CDR3 nucleotides: TGTGCCAGCAGAGGACAGGGCGGTCAGCCCCAGCATTTT. Protein sequence: CASRGQGGQPQHF.

This rearrangement joins TRBV7-8 to TRBJ2-3; 8 nucleotides agree with TRBD2. With 0 bases clipped from V and 8 bases from J, the junction kept 19 bases outside the gene matches. Germline CDR1 and CDR2: SGHVS and FQNEAQ. CDR3 length: 19 residues. CDR3 protein: CASSLARFQNGRARITQYF. The DNA of the CDR3 is TGTGCCAGCAGCTTAGCGCGATTCCAGAACGGGAGGGCTCGGATTACGCAGTATTTT.

This clone has only a few counts. The rearrangement links TRBV29-1 to TRBJ2-3, with D possibly being TRBD2 (5 bases). V dropped 4 bases and J dropped 3 bases, with 14 bases sitting between them. The CDR3 is made up of 14 amino acids. Per the germline V gene, CDR1 is SQVTM and CDR2 is ANQGSEA. CDR3 sequence (DNA): TGCAGCGTTGGGGTAGCGTTCGGGACAGATACGCAGTATTTT. Translation: CSVGVAFGTDTQYF.

This clone turned up a few times. The chain has TRBV7-2 and TRBJ1-5; TRBD1 aligns across 7 bases. V lost 3 bases, J lost 4 bases, and 9 bases stayed unmatched. Germline V gene lookup returns CDR1 SGHTA and CDR2 FQGNSA. The CDR3 loop spans 16 amino acids. The CDR3 nucleotides read TGTGCCAGCAGCTTGGCGGGGACAGCTACGAATCAGCCCCAGCATTTT. Protein: CASSLAGTATNQPQHF.

V and J are TRBV5-1 and TRBJ2-7; the match to TRBD2 covers 8 bases. The CDR3 runs to 14 residues. The germline V gene has CDR1 SGHRS and CDR2 YFSETQ. V was pared by 6 bases and J by 2 bases, with 7 bases of the junction left unmatched. The CDR3 bases are TGCGCCAGCACCCCAGCGGGGGTCACCTACGAGCAGTACTTC. This encodes CASTPAGVTYEQYF.

This chain joins TRBV20-1 and TRBJ1-2; no clear D. The V and J ends lost 5 bases and 8 bases respectively, with 12 bases between them. This CDR3 has 11 amino acids. Germline CDR1 and CDR2: DFQATT and SNEGSKA (reference sequence). CDR3 coding DNA: TGCAGTGCTGGTTGGCCCGGGGGCTACACCTTC. As protein: CSAGWPGGYTF.

V usage is TRBV5-8 and J usage is TRBJ2-1; D possibly corresponds to TRBD2 (6 bases). CDR1 and CDR2 (germline): SGHTS, YDEGEE. Deletions cut 5 bases from V and 4 bases from J, with 13 bases between. The CDR3 length is 14 residues. CDR3: CASRTGVTYNEQFF. CDR3 in DNA: TGTGCCAGCAGGACGGGGGTAACGTACAATGAGCAGTTCTTC.

The gene calls are TRBV5-1 and TRBJ1-3; D is possibly TRBD1 (5 bases). Trimming pared 3 bases from V and 0 bases from J, leaving 16 bases between. The CDR3 totals 17 residues. CDR1 SGHRS and CDR2 YFSETQ come from the germline V gene. The CDR3 sequence is CASSWGLGIFSGNTIYF. The CDR3 nucleotides are TGCGCCAGCAGCTGGGGCCTTGGGATCTTCTCTGGAAACACCATATATTTT.

The chain recombines TRBV18 with TRBJ2-1; 7 bases map to TRBD1. In germline, CDR1 is KGHSH, CDR2 LQKENI. This CDR3 region has 16 residues. The ends lost 4 bases at V and 1 base at J; junction bases unmatched: 7. In nucleotides, the CDR3 is TGTGCCAGCTCACTTACAGGGGCGACATCCTACAATGAGCAGTTCTTC. This codes for CASSLTGATSYNEQFF.

V and J are TRBV7-9 and TRBJ1-1; TRBD1 matches at 7 bases. Trimming took 2 bases from V and 0 from J; bases not matched to a gene: 15. CDR1 and CDR2 (germline): SEHNR, FQNEAQ (reference sequence). CDR3 size: 19 residues. The CDR3: CASSLRNFRDSTMNTEAFF. CDR3 DNA: TGTGCCAGCAGCTTACGAAACTTCCGGGACAGTACCATGAACACTGAAGCTTTCTTT.

This chain links TRBV2 with TRBJ1-2; D unclear. V dropped 4 bases and J dropped 4 bases, with 16 bases sitting between them. Germline-derived CDR1 and CDR2 are SNHLY and FYNNEI. The CDR3 sequence is 15 residues long. The CDR3 reads CASSVWESRGYGYTF. CDR3 nucleotides: TGTGCCAGCAGTGTATGGGAGTCAAGAGGCTATGGCTACACCTTC.

V usage is TRBV5-1 and J usage is TRBJ1-1; unclear D gene. The V end was cut by 2 bases, the J end by 3 bases, with 14 bases between. The CDR3 consists of 15 residues. Germline V gene sequence: CDR1 SGHRS, CDR2 YFSETQ. The CDR3 sequence is CASSFFRQRDTEAFF. Written as DNA, the CDR3 is TGCGCCAGCAGCTTTTTCCGACAAAGGGACACTGAAGCTTTCTTT. Supplemented by reference TRBV5-1 and TRBJ1-1, the full variable domain reads KAGVTQTPRYLIKTRGQQVTLSCSPISGHRSVSWYQQTPGQGLQFLFEYFSETQRNKGNFPGRFSGRQFSNSRSEMNVSTLELGDSALYLCASSFFRQRDTEAFFGQGTRLTVV.

This chain connects TRBV5-1 to TRBJ2-2; D is undetermined. The CDR3 is made up of 14 amino acids. Per germline, CDR1 SGHRS and CDR2 YFSETQ. Trimming removed 4 bases at V and 4 bases at J, with 11 bases between. CDR3 nucleotides: TGCGCCAGCAGCCCCGCAGAGACCACCGGGGAGCTGTTTTTT. Amino acids: CASSPAETTGELFF.

The chain is built from TRBV6-1 and TRBJ2-7; no reliable D call. Germline values: CDR1 MNHNS, CDR2 SASEGT. The CDR3 covers 11 residues. V lost 8 bases to trimming and J lost 4 bases, with 9 bases between them. CDR3 residues: CASGRSYEQYF. For the CDR3, the DNA is TGTGCCAGCGGGCGGTCTTACGAGCAGTACTTC.

The chain has TRBV5-4 and TRBJ1-2; no definite D call. This CDR3 has 15 amino acids. V gave up 0 bases and J gave up 2 bases, with 11 bases separating them. Germline values: CDR1 SGHNT, CDR2 YYREEE (reference sequence). CDR3 in amino acids: CASSLAPTENYGYTF. The CDR3 DNA is TGTGCCAGCAGCTTGGCCCCCACAGAGAACTATGGCTACACCTTC.

The chain joins TRBV19 to TRBJ1-6; tentatively, D is TRBD1 (6 bases). V was clipped by 5 bases and J by 7 bases, with 9 bases between them. Germline V gene sequence: CDR1 LNHDA, CDR2 SQIVND (reference sequence). The CDR3 sequence is 13 residues long. DNA for the CDR3: TGTGCCAGTAGTCCGAGGGGGAATTCACCCCTCCACTTT. Protein sequence: CASSPRGNSPLHF. Based on the CDR3 plus reference TRBV19 and TRBJ1-6, the full variable domain is DGGITQSPKYLFRKEGQNVTLSCEQNLNHDAMYWYRQDPGQGLRLIYYSQIVNDFQKGDIAEGYSVSREKKESFPLTVTSAQKNPTAFYLCASSPRGNSPLHFGNGTRLTVT.

This chain links TRBV9 with TRBJ1-1, with a weak D call TRBD1 (6 bases). The germline V gene encodes CDR1 SGDLS and CDR2 YYNGEE. The CDR3 extends over 17 amino acids. V was shortened by 4 bases and J by 3 bases, with 22 bases between the two germline ends. CDR3 nucleotide sequence: TGTGCCAGCAGCCACTCCCCCGACGGGGGCAAGCACACTGAAGCTTTCTTT. Protein: CASSHSPDGGKHTEAFF. The full variable domain, completed using reference TRBV9 and TRBJ1-1, is DSGVTQTPKHLITATGQRVTLRCSPRSGDLSVYWYQQSLDQGLQFLIQYYNGEERAKGNILERFSAQQFPDLHSELNLSSLELGDSALYFCASSHSPDGGKHTEAFFGQGTRLTVV.

The CDR3 reads CASSIGSLTDTQYF. The CDR3 DNA reads as TGTGCCAGTAGTATCGGCAGCCTCACAGATACGCAGTATTTT. V and J are TRBV19 and TRBJ2-3; D gene uncertain. Germline CDR1 is LNHDA and CDR2 is SQIVND (reference sequence). The V and J ends lost 3 bases and 2 bases respectively, with 9 bases between them. The CDR3 extends over 14 amino acids. Looking up the rest from reference TRBV19 and TRBJ2-3 gives the full variable domain: DGGITQSPKYLFRKEGQNVTLSCEQNLNHDAMYWYRQDPGQGLRLIYYSQIVNDFQKGDIAEGYSVSREKKESFPLTVTSAQKNPTAFYLCASSIGSLTDTQYFGPGTRLTVL.